This T cell receptor beta chain appears in the sequencing data of a study of blood T cell repertoires in COVID-19. At the level of the study: Some COVID-19 samples were acute and others convalescent; all came from the United States, Italy and Spain. Sources were T cells, B-cell-depleted T cells, or PBMCs; the material itself was cDNA or gDNA.

Original processing methods: Reference gene primer amplification in the assay estimated nucleated cell counts. TCRdb's table, derived via immunoSEQ multiplex PCR, lists solely in-frame clones and lacks some. V, J and clone size are those of that table, while D and trimming were read from the DNA. Of approximately 250,000 clones listed, around four fifths are singletons. Trimming removed 5 bases from V and 5 bases from J, with 11 bases in between. The CDR3 length is 14 residues. Germline assignment: CDR1 KGHDR and CDR2 SFDVKD. The sequencing input was peripheral blood. The sequence derives from a woman aged 60-75 years with active or convalescent COVID-19. The genes are TRBV24-1 and TRBJ2-2; D is perhaps TRBD2 (5 bases). Here the CDR3 reads CATSAGSDTGELFF. The DNA of the CDR3 is TGTGCCACCAGTGCGGGGAGTGATACCGGGGAGCTGTTTTTT.